Shown below are 25 T cell receptor beta chains from a single sample sequenced in a study of blood T cell repertoires in COVID-19 (dated by TCRdb to 2018 to 2021). Library creation used the immunoSEQ multiplex PCR assay. TCRdb's version of the immuneACCESS table is confined to in-frame rearrangements and falls short of the full clone set. An unresolved V gene accounts for under half of the shortfall where checked; the remainder is of unknown origin. The sample table records 65,000 to 90,000 clones; around 88% of these occur just once. The top ten hold about 7.8% of the sample. Sequenced sample: peripheral blood. The receptors come from a man in his forties or fifties with active COVID-19.

The rearrangement links TRBV4-2 to TRBJ1-6; 7 bases are shared with TRBD1. Germline V gene data show CDR1 as LGHNA and CDR2 as YNFKEQ. The length of the CDR3 is 15 residues. Trimming took 4 bases from V and 9 from J; bases not matched to a gene: 9. CDR3 in amino acids: CASSPDRVSGSPLHF. In nucleotides, the CDR3 is TGTGCCAGCAGCCCAGACAGGGTTTCAGGTTCACCCCTCCACTTT.

A word on this clone: At one of its ends the junction is not consistent with the germline gene, which may arise from a read error. The genes are TRBV3-1 (or the pseudogene TRBV3-2) and TRBJ2-7, with 9 nucleotides matching TRBD1. CDR3 size: 12 residues. CDR1 LGHDT and CDR2 YNNKEL come from the germline V gene (reference sequence). CDR3 region: CASSQGPTGGYF. The DNA for the CDR3 is TGTGCCAGCAGCCAAGGACCTACAGGGGGCTATTTC.

The rearrangement links TRBV7-9 to TRBJ1-5; 9 positions match TRBD1. Unmatched junction bases numbered 3, after V lost 5 bases and J lost 4 bases. The CDR3 length is 14 residues. Germline values: CDR1 SEHNR, CDR2 FQNEAQ (reference sequence). CDR3 region: CASSRGQGNQPQHF. The CDR3 nucleotides read TGTGCCAGCAGCCGCGGACAGGGGAATCAGCCCCAGCATTTT.

The chain combines TRBV9 with TRBJ1-1, with D unresolved. Trimming took off 3 bases at V and 1 base at J, with 7 bases between the two ends. The CDR3 contains 13 residues. Looked up from germline, CDR1 is SGDLS and CDR2 is YYNGEE. CDR3 nucleotide sequence: TGTGCCAGCAGCGCGACGGGGAACACTGAAGCTTTCTTT. It specifies CASSATGNTEAFF.

The chain has TRBV12-3 or TRBV12-4 and TRBJ1-1, with 9 bases aligning to TRBD1. V was clipped by 6 bases and J by 4 bases; unmatched bases: 3. The CDR3 covers 13 residues. CDR3 sequence: CASRMTGGTEAFF. The DNA of the CDR3 is TGTGCCAGCAGAATGACAGGGGGCACTGAAGCTTTCTTT.

J is TRBJ1-4 and V is TRBV7-2, with a possible D match to TRBD1 (5 bases). Germline values: CDR1 SGHTA, CDR2 FQGNSA. V was trimmed by 8 bases and J by 5 bases, leaving 15 bases between them. This CDR3 contains 14 residues. CDR3 DNA: TGTGCCAGCGGGGGGGGACCGGTGAATGAAAAACTGTTTTTT. This translates into CASGGGPVNEKLFF.

The chain recombines TRBV4-2 with TRBJ1-3; maybe TRBD1 (6 bases). The V end lost 3 bases, the J end lost 0 bases, and 9 bases lay between the germline ends. The CDR3 has 15 residues. CDR1 is LGHNA and CDR2 is YNFKEQ in the germline V gene. CDR3 DNA: TGTGCCAGCAGCCAGGACAGTTTCTCTGGAAACACCATATATTTT. Protein product: CASSQDSFSGNTIYF.

The gene calls are TRBV15 and TRBJ1-6, with D tentatively TRBD1 (6 bases). The CDR3 has 15 residues. V dropped 0 bases and J dropped 9 bases, with 12 bases sitting between them. Germline lookup yields CDR1 LNHNV and CDR2 YYDKDF (reference sequence). In DNA, the CDR3 is TGTGCCACCAGCAGAGATGGGGGCGGAGGTTCACCCCTCCACTTT. This codes for CATSRDGGGGSPLHF.

A few counts support this clone. The chain joins TRBV9 to TRBJ1-6; D gene unclear. V lost 3 bases, J lost 10 bases, and 14 bases lay in between. Germline assignment: CDR1 SGDLS and CDR2 YYNGEE. There are 14 residues in the CDR3. The CDR3 coding sequence is TGTGCCAGCAGCGATGGGATTTGGGAGTCACCCCTCCACTTT. Its protein is CASSDGIWESPLHF.

The genes are TRBV6-5 and TRBJ1-2; D possibly corresponds to TRBD1 (5 bases). The CDR3 is made up of 14 amino acids. Germline CDR1 MNHEY, CDR2 SVGAGI. Trimming pared 7 bases from V and 1 base from J, leaving 13 bases between. In DNA, the CDR3 is TGTGCCAGCAACCGCGGGGGTATTAACTATGGCTACACCTTC. The encoded protein is CASNRGGINYGYTF.

The rearrangement links TRBV29-1 to TRBJ1-1; TRBD1 aligns across 8 bases. The CDR3 spans 15 residues. Trimming at V came to 6 bases and at J to 2 bases, leaving 11 bases not matched to a gene. Germline V lookup: CDR1 SQVTM, CDR2 ANQGSEA. The DNA of the CDR3 is TGCAGCGTCAACATCCAGGGGGCGGCTAACACTGAAGCTTTCTTT. Translated: CSVNIQGAANTEAFF.

This chain joins TRBV4-3 and TRBJ2-1, with 8 bases aligning to TRBD1. In germline, CDR1 is LGHNA, CDR2 YSLEER. This CDR3 comprises 18 residues. V trimming: 1 base; J trimming: 4 bases; junction bases outside the gene matches: 12. CDR3 DNA: TGCGCCAGCAGCCAAGCCAGGTCCGGACAGGGACTTTACAATGAGCAGTTCTTC. Its translation is CASSQARSGQGLYNEQFF.

The chain couples TRBV24-1 to TRBJ2-2; 9 nucleotides match TRBD1. V gave up 3 bases and J gave up 8 bases; unmatched junction bases: 9. This CDR3 has 16 residues. Germline assignment: CDR1 KGHDR and CDR2 SFDVKD. This CDR3 reads CATSDMTGGKTGELFF. DNA of the CDR3: TGTGCCACCAGTGATATGACAGGGGGAAAAACTGGGGAGCTGTTTTTT.

The rearrangement joins TRBV11-2 to TRBJ1-2, with D unresolved. The CDR3 totals 14 residues. From germline, CDR1 is SGHAT and CDR2 FQNNGV. V was clipped by 5 bases and J by 4 bases, with 14 bases between them. CDR3 bases: TGTGCCAGCAGCCCCAAATCCGAGTTCTATGGCTACACCTTC. Translating gives CASSPKSEFYGYTF.

V gene TRBV14 combines with J gene TRBJ1-1, with TRBD1 identical over 8 bases. CDR1 SGHDN and CDR2 FVKESK come from the germline V gene. V was clipped by 6 bases and J by 1 base; unmatched bases: 7. The CDR3 runs to 15 residues. CDR3: CASRGTTGANTEAFF. As DNA, the CDR3 is TGTGCCAGCAGGGGGACGACAGGGGCGAACACTGAAGCTTTCTTT.

The chain employs TRBV5-4 and TRBJ2-5; the match to TRBD1 covers 8 bases. CDR1 and CDR2 (germline): SGHNT, YYREEE (reference sequence). The CDR3 has 14 residues. V dropped 0 bases and J dropped 5; count of bases not matched to a gene: 3. This chain's CDR3 is CASSLAYRGETQYF. The CDR3 DNA is TGTGCCAGCAGCTTGGCGTACAGGGGGGAGACCCAGTACTTC.

This clone has a handful of counts. The chain employs TRBV6-5 and TRBJ2-7; 14 bases line up with TRBD2. The CDR3 has 15 residues. Per germline, CDR1 MNHEY and CDR2 SVGAGI. Trimming at V came to 10 bases and at J to 5 bases, leaving 10 bases not matched to a gene. The CDR3 DNA is TGTGCCATCGGGACTAGCGGGAGTTTGAAGCACGAGCAGTACTTC. Its translation is CAIGTSGSLKHEQYF.

This clone has only a few counts. The chain uses TRBV2 and TRBJ1-6; TRBD1 matches 7 bases. The CDR3 has 14 residues. Germline CDR1 and CDR2: SNHLY and FYNNEI. The ends lost 4 bases at V and 9 bases at J; junction bases unmatched: 6. CDR3 in amino acids: CASSVEGASSPLHF. The CDR3 nucleotides read TGTGCCAGCAGTGTGGAGGGGGCGAGTTCACCCCTCCACTTT. The full variable domain, its missing parts supplied by reference TRBV2 and TRBJ1-6, is EPEVTQTPSHQVTQMGQEVILRCVPISNHLYFYWYRQILGQKVEFLVSFYNNEISEKSEIFDDQFSVERPDGSNFTLKIRSTKLEDSAMYFCASSVEGASSPLHFGNGTRLTVT.

The chain has TRBV28 and TRBJ2-3, with D perhaps matching TRBD1 (6 bases). Germline V gene sequence: CDR1 MDHEN, CDR2 SYDVKM. The length of the CDR3 is 13 residues. The V and J ends lost 7 bases and 7 bases respectively, with 15 bases between them. Here the CDR3 DNA reads TGTGCCAGCACCCGACCGGGACAACATACGCAGTATTTT. This gives the protein CASTRPGQHTQYF.

The chain employs TRBV6-2 or TRBV6-3 and TRBJ2-7; tentative D call: TRBD2 (6 bases). Germline V gene data show CDR1 as MNHEY and CDR2 as SVGEGT. The CDR3 has 12 amino acids. The V end lost 5 bases, the J end lost 7 bases, and 12 bases lay between the germline ends. The CDR3 region has the DNA TGTGCCAGCAGTCGGGACTGGTTTGAGCAGTACTTC. Encoded protein: CASSRDWFEQYF.

The V call is TRBV6-5, the J call TRBJ2-2, with TRBD1 matching over 7 bases. CDR3 size: 15 residues. The V segment lost 2 bases and the J segment 5 bases; nucleotides outside the gene matches: 5. CDR1 is MNHEY, CDR2 SVGAGI, per germline. Here the CDR3 reads CASSYEGARTGELFF. The CDR3 DNA reads TGTGCCAGCAGTTACGAGGGGGCAAGGACCGGGGAGCTGTTTTTT.

The chain has TRBV6-2 or TRBV6-3 and TRBJ1-5; D ambiguous. The V gene lost 0 bases and the J gene lost 0 bases, with 9 bases spanning the gap. This CDR3 is 16 amino acids long. Germline assignment: CDR1 MNHEY and CDR2 SVGEGT. CDR3 loop: CASSYSGVYSNQPQHF. In DNA form, the CDR3 reads TGTGCCAGCAGTTACTCCGGGGTCTATAGCAATCAGCCCCAGCATTTT.

This rearrangement joins TRBV6-5 to TRBJ2-5, with TRBD2 identical over 9 bases. CDR3 length: 14 residues. Germline CDR1 is MNHEY and CDR2 is SVGAGI. V gave up 9 bases and J gave up 1 base; unmatched junction bases: 6. This chain's CDR3 is CASIQTSGQETQYF. For the CDR3, the DNA is TGTGCCAGTATTCAGACTAGCGGCCAAGAGACCCAGTACTTC.

The J gene is TRBJ1-5, the V gene TRBV10-3, with a weak D call TRBD1 (5 bases). V dropped 7 bases and J dropped 5 bases, with 12 bases sitting between them. Germline CDR1 ENHRY, CDR2 SYGVKD. CDR3 length: 13 amino acids. CDR3 in DNA: TGTGCCATCACACCGGCGGGGGATCAGCCCCAGCATTTT. The encoded protein is CAITPAGDQPQHF.

J is TRBJ2-3 and V is TRBV5-6; the match to TRBD1 covers 8 bases. CDR3 length: 15 residues. Germline V CDR1 and CDR2: SGHDT, YYEEEE. The trim removed 4 bases at V and 1 base at J, leaving 5 bases unmatched. CDR3 sequence (DNA): TGTGCCAGCAGCGTTGACAGGGGACGCACAGATACGCAGTATTTT. The encoded protein is CASSVDRGRTDTQYF.